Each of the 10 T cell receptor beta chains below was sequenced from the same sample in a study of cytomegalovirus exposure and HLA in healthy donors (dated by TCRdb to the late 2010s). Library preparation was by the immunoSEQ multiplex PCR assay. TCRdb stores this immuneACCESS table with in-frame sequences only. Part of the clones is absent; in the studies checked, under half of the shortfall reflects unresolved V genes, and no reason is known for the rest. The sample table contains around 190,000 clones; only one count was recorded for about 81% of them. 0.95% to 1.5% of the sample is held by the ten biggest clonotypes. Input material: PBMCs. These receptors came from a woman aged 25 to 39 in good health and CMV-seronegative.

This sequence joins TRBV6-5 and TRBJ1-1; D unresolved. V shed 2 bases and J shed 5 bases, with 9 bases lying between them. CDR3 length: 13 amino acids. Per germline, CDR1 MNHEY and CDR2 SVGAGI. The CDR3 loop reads CASSYAQWTEAFF. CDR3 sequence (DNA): TGTGCCAGCAGTTACGCACAGTGGACTGAAGCTTTCTTT.

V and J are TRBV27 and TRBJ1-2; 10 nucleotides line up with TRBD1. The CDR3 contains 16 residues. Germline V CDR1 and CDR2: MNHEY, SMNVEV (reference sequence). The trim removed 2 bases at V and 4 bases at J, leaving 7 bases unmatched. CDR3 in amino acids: CASSLNGDRGGYGYTF. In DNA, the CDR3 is TGTGCCAGCAGTTTAAATGGGGACAGGGGAGGCTATGGCTACACCTTC.

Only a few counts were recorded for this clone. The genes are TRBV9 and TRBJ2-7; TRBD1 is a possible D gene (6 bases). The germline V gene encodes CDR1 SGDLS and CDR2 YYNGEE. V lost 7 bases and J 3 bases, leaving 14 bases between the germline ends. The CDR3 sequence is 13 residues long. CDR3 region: CASGGPSGYEQYF. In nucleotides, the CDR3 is TGTGCCAGCGGGGGCCCTTCGGGCTACGAGCAGTACTTC.

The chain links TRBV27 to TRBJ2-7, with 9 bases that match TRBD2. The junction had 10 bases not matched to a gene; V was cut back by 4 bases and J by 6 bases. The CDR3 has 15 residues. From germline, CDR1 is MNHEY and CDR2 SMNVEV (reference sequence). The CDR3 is CASSSPRGGGIEQYF. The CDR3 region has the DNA TGTGCCAGCAGTTCCCCGCGGGGGGGCGGTATCGAGCAGTACTTC.

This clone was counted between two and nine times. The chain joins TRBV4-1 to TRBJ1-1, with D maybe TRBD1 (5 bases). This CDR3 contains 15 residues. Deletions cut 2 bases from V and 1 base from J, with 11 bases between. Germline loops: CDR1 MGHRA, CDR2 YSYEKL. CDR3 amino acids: CASSQQGLGNTEAFF. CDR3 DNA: TGCGCCAGCAGCCAACAGGGTCTCGGGAACACTGAAGCTTTCTTT.

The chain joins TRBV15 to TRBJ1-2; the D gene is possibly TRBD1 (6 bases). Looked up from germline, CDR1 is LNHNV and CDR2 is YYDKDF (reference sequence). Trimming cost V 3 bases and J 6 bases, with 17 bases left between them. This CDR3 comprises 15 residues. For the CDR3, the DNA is TGTGCCACCAGCAGCCAATACACAGGGTCTCATGGCTACACCTTC. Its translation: CATSSQYTGSHGYTF.

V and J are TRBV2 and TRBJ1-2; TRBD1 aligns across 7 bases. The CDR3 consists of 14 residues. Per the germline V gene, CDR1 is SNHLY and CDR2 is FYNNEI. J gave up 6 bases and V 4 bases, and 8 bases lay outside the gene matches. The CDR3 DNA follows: TGTGCCAGCAGTGCGAAGGGGGCGGTGGATGGCTACACCTTC. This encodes CASSAKGAVDGYTF.

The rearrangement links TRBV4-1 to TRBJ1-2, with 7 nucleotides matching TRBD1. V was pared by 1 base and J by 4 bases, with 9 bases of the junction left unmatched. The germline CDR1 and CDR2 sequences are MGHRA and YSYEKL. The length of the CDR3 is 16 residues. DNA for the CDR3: TGCGCCAGCAGCCAAGGGTCGGGACAGAGTCTCTATGGCTACACCTTC. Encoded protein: CASSQGSGQSLYGYTF.

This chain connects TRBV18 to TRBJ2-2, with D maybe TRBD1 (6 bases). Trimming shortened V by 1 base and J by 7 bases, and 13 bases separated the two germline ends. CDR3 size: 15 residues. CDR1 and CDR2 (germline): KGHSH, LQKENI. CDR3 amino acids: CASSPQPGVNGELFF. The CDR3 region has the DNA TGTGCCAGCTCACCACAGCCAGGGGTGAACGGGGAGCTGTTTTTT.

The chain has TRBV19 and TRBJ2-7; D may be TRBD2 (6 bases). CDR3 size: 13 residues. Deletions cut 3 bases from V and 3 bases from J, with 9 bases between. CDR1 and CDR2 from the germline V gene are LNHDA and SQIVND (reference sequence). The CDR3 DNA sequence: TGTGCCAGTAGTATGGCTAGCGACTACGAGCAGTACTTC. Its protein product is CASSMASDYEQYF.